This T cell receptor (beta chain) was profiled in a study of naive and memory T cell subsets (dated 2017 in TCRdb). Notes on the research overall: An open-source, UMI-based TCR alpha and beta sequencing pipeline was applied to sorted naive and memory peripheral blood T cell subsets. RNA was DNase-treated and reverse transcribed with TCR constant-region primers, mostly using SuperScript III. Complete agreement was observed between the functional CMV T cell responses and the IgG serology results. The paper's findings and limits, for the study overall: RNA-based TCR counts may be affected by expression changes linked to T cell activation and differentiation. A few larger clonotypes were present in naive repertoires, especially CD8 naive repertoires, and these clonotypes were possibly memory cells re-expressing CD45RA. Once error correction was done, more than 95% of naive TCR sequences showed up just once, which made the naive abundance distributions much steeper than those of the memory subsets. In both CD4 and CD8 cells, going from naive through CM, EM and EMRA, the Gini index went up while Shannon and inverse Simpson diversity went down. The repertoire findings for the naive and memory subsets could not be validated against a ground truth, as none was available. Each clonotype was defined as a single alpha or beta chain sequence rather than as a paired alpha/beta receptor. A power law was followed by TCR abundance, with an exponent that differed between naive and memory subsets but was consistent across the three individuals.

The germline V gene specifies MDHEN as CDR1 and SYDVKM as CDR2. Trimming at the junction amounts to 7 bases on V and 4 bases on J, and the germline ends lie 14 bases apart. From its cysteine to its phenylalanine, the CDR3 spans 14 amino acids. Only the CDR3 DNA is retained, 42 bases long and in frame from the first base. From the second PCR step on, the TCR alpha and beta chain libraries were amplified in separate reactions. Donor CMV status was determined by IFNgamma production from CD4+ T cells after overnight stimulation of fresh PBMCs with CMV viral lysate. CD4 T cells were positively selected using Miltenyi beads, after which CD8 T cells were positively selected from the CD4-negative fraction. After staining for CD3, CD4, CD8, CD45RA, CD27 and a live/dead dye, cells were sorted on a BD Aria II into four subsets based on CD45RA and CD27. Three healthy volunteers provided blood, and the blood of each volunteer was split into CD4 and CD8 T cells and then into four differentiation subsets. Around 110 ml of peripheral blood was taken from each donor, and PBMC were separated by density-gradient centrifugation on Ficoll-Paque PLUS. Sorted cells were lysed in RLT buffer, and RNA was extracted with a Qiagen RNeasy kit and stored at -80°C.

The library came from UMI-ligation and nested PCR. The beta constant-region primer was an equimolar mix of two oligonucleotides covering both TRBC1 and TRBC2. Four rounds of PCR, combining the SP2 primer with nested alpha and beta constant-region primers, were used to amplify the ligated cDNA. A single-stranded oligonucleotide bearing the SP2 primer plus a 12-nucleotide UMI was ligated onto the 3' end of the cDNA by T4 RNA ligase 1. The ligation reaction was kept at 16 degrees C for 20-24 hours. PCR2 was usually performed as a SYBR Green qPCR and halted at a preset threshold so that over-amplification would not occur. Every purification after the first one was done using Agencourt AMPure XP magnetic beads. Libraries were quantified by Qubit and checked on a TapeStation, where a main peak was expected near 650 bp. Pooled libraries were sequenced on an Illumina MiSeq with v2 2x251 paired-end kits, typically giving roughly 0.9-2.1 million reads per sample. Each sample was pooled at about 4.2 nM, and about 5-7.5% PhiX was included to help cluster recognition. As for how the authors treated the data: V and J genes were assigned to Demultiplexor-processed FASTQ reads by Decombinator through tag matching, with a single base-pair mismatch being allowed. Collapsinator used UMIs to correct both sequencing errors and frequency errors arising from PCR heterogeneity. CDR3Translator translated TCRs and extracted CDR3s from the conserved cysteine to the FGXG phenylalanine, flagging non-productive sequences. Repertoires were subsampled to equal numbers of UMI-defined TCRs before Gini, Shannon entropy and inverse Simpson indices were calculated. Within the linear range, a power law was fitted by maximum likelihood to the distributions of clonotype abundance. Similar UMI counts, unique TCR numbers and clonal distributions were obtained with the pipeline and with MIGEC on one naive CD8 sample. One analysis removed from the naive repertoire any naive TCRs that were also found in any memory subset from the same donor. A set of under 8,500 CMV-associated CDR3 sequences, compiled from VDJdb and a published dataset, was used to search the repertoires. TCRdb reprocessed the public reads (quality trimming at Q25 with fastp, clone calling with MiXCR) and kept in-frame beta chains. Identical CDR3 proteins give one entry, which carries the most common genes and DNA. TCRdb's processing, not the authors' own work, is the source of the V and J calls. A total of fewer than 150,000 distinct CDR3 sequences appear in this sample, more than 15% of them only once. The ten top clones hold roughly 0.6% of the sample.

This clonotype was seen only a few times. Its antigen target is currently unknown. No base quality information exists; no much larger clone differs at one position. The sequencing input was naive CD8+ T cells from blood. Sample cell subset or site, as interpreted from the label and publication: naive T cells, CD45RA high CD27+. This clonotype originated in a human donor in good health. The chain was built from TRBV28 and TRBJ2-1; D gene: possibly TRBD2, on 6 matching bases. The sequence in DNA is TGTGCCAGCACCCCCCTGACTAGTTACAATGAGCAGTTCTTC. This translates into CASTPLTSYNEQFF.